The T cell receptor beta chain described here comes from a study of blood T cell repertoires in COVID-19. This clone was detected a few times. Assay: immunoSEQ multiplex PCR; the TCRdb copy retains only in-frame clones and omits some. The table records approximately 220,000 clones, approximately 80% of them present only once. The sample taken for sequencing was PBMCs or T cells enriched from blood (not recorded which). The TCR comes from a woman aged 35 to 49 with acute COVID-19.

The CDR3 loop is CASSVDSTGGGNTIYF. CDR3 in DNA: TGTGCCAGCAGCGTAGATTCGACAGGGGGCGGAAACACCATATATTTT. The chain carries TRBV9 and TRBJ1-3; 10 nucleotides line up with TRBD1. This CDR3 region has 16 residues. Germline CDR1 reads SGDLS; CDR2 reads YYNGEE. The V gene end was trimmed by 0 bases and the J gene end by 4 bases; junction bases not matched to a gene: 4.